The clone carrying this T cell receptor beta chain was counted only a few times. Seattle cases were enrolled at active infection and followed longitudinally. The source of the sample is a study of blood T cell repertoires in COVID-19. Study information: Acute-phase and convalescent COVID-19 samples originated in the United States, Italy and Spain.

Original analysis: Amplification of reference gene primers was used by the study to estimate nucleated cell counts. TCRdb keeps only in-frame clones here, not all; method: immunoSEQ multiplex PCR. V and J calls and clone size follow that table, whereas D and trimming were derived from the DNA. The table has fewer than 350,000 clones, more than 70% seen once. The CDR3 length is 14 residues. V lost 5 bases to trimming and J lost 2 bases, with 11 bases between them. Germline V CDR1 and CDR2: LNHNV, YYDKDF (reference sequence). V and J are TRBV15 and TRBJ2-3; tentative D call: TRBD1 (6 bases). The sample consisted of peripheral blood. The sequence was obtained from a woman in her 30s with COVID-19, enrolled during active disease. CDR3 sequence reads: CATSAWGPTDTQYF. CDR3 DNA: TGTGCCACCAGCGCTTGGGGGCCCACAGATACGCAGTATTTT.